Below, 10 T cell receptor beta chains from the same sample are listed, as sequenced in a study of cytomegalovirus exposure and HLA in healthy donors. Amplification used 60 Vbeta primers and 13 Jbeta primers. Sequencing used immunoSEQ multiplex PCR; TCRdb keeps in-frame clones, though not all of them. Of 150,000 or so clones listed, roughly 74% are singletons. Sequenced: PBMCs. These receptors were collected from a man younger than 35 in good health and CMV-seronegative.

V gene TRBV5-1 combines with J gene TRBJ2-1; 13 nucleotides match TRBD2. Per the germline V gene, CDR1 is SGHRS and CDR2 is YFSETQ. V shed 6 bases and J 0 bases; nucleotides not matched to a gene: 15. This CDR3 region has 20 residues. CDR3: CASTSSGTSGAFSSYNEQFF. DNA for the CDR3: TGCGCCAGCACCTCCTCCGGGACTAGCGGGGCATTTAGCTCCTACAATGAGCAGTTCTTC.

This clone was detected only a few times. The CDR3 sequence is CASSKGGGYSNQPQHF. CDR3 DNA: TGTGCCAGTAGTAAGGGAGGCGGATATAGCAATCAGCCCCAGCATTTT. The chain carries TRBV19 and TRBJ1-5; D gene ambiguous. Deletions cut 4 bases from V and 0 bases from J, with 13 bases between. The CDR3 has 16 amino acids. The V gene's germline CDR1 is LNHDA and CDR2 SQIVND (reference sequence).

The DNA for the CDR3 is TGTGCCAGCAGTGACAGCGATAGGTGGGGCAATCAGCCCCAGCATTTT. This translates into CASSDSDRWGNQPQHF. The rearrangement links TRBV6-4 to TRBJ1-5; no clear D. CDR1 and CDR2 (germline): MRHNA, SNTAGT. The CDR3 sequence is 16 residues long. V gave up 2 bases and J gave up 2 bases, with 13 bases separating them.

This clone was recorded a few times. The chain joins TRBV19 to TRBJ1-2, with D uncertain. CDR1 and CDR2 from the germline V gene are LNHDA and SQIVND (reference sequence). CDR3 length equals 14 residues. The germline V and J ends were trimmed by 5 bases and 7 bases, with 17 bases remaining between them. The CDR3 region is CASSDTGRSGGYTF. CDR3 DNA sequence: TGTGCCAGTAGTGACACCGGGAGATCGGGTGGCTACACCTTC.

The J gene is TRBJ2-3, the V gene TRBV6-4; 15 nucleotides align to TRBD2. Germline CDR1 MRHNA, CDR2 SNTAGT. With 6 bases clipped from V and 6 bases from J, the junction kept 7 bases outside the gene matches. CDR3 length equals 16 residues. Written as DNA, the CDR3 is TGTGCCAGCAGCCGCGGGACTAGCGGGGGGTCCGATACGCAGTATTTT. It translates to CASSRGTSGGSDTQYF.

The chain uses TRBV5-4 and TRBJ2-7, with 8 bases matching TRBD2. CDR3 size: 18 residues. V was clipped by 3 bases and J by 2 bases; unmatched bases: 16. Germline values: CDR1 SGHNT, CDR2 YYREEE (reference sequence). In DNA form, the CDR3 reads TGTGCCAGCAGCTACTCCCAAGCGGGAGTCCCTTTCCCCTACGAGCAGTACGTC. Translated: CASSYSQAGVPFPYEQYV.

The J gene is TRBJ2-5, the V gene TRBV9; the D gene is possibly TRBD1 (6 bases). Between the trimmed V and J ends, which lost 0 bases and 4 bases, there was a span of 13 bases. Per germline, CDR1 SGDLS and CDR2 YYNGEE. CDR3 length: 15 residues. The CDR3 DNA reads TGTGCCAGCAGCGTAGGACAGGCGTATTCAGAGACCCAGTACTTC. This sequence encodes CASSVGQAYSETQYF.

The chain uses TRBV2 and TRBJ1-2; a possible D gene is TRBD1 (6 bases). Germline lookup yields CDR1 SNHLY and CDR2 FYNNEI. V lost 6 bases to trimming and J lost 4 bases, with 15 bases between them. The CDR3 totals 14 residues. CDR3 sequence (DNA): TGTGCCAGCAGGGTCCAGGGGATTGGCTATGGCTACACCTTC. This gives the protein CASRVQGIGYGYTF.

The chain couples TRBV10-3 to TRBJ1-2; 7 bases fit TRBD1. Trimming at V came to 3 bases and at J to 4 bases, leaving 8 bases not matched to a gene. CDR3 length: 15 residues. Germline CDR1 reads ENHRY; CDR2 reads SYGVKD. The CDR3: CAISEMGQNGYGYTF. The CDR3 DNA reads TGTGCCATCAGTGAAATGGGACAGAACGGCTATGGCTACACCTTC.

V is TRBV2 and J is TRBJ1-2, with D perhaps TRBD1 (6 bases). The CDR3 extends over 12 amino acids. Germline-derived CDR1 and CDR2 are SNHLY and FYNNEI. Trimming cost V 6 bases and J 6 bases, with 11 bases left between them. The CDR3 reads CASSLGANGYTF. CDR3 sequence (DNA): TGTGCCAGCAGCTTGGGGGCAAATGGCTACACCTTC.